The clone carrying this T cell receptor (beta chain) was detected only once. The sample originates from a study of shared clonotypes between healthy human individuals. Study information: Sampling drew on donors who were a couple of women and a few men aged 18 to 49.

This CDR3 comprises 17 residues. CDR1 is SGHRS and CDR2 is YFSETQ in the germline V gene. The junction had 10 bases not matched to a gene; V was cut back by 2 bases and J by 9 bases. Method: immunoSEQ multiplex PCR; TCRdb's copy keeps in-frame clones and lacks some. The profile shows more than 150,000 clones, approximately 61% of them singletons. The TCR sequence derives from a man aged 25-45 years in good health. The specimen was memory CD4+ T cells sorted from blood. Sample subset: CD45RA-negative fraction. This chain uses TRBV5-1 with TRBJ2-1, with TRBD2 matching over 14 bases. The CDR3 DNA is TGCGCCAGCAGCTTAACAAAGACTAGCGGGAGGGCGGTTGAGCAGTTCTTC. It translates to CASSLTKTSGRAVEQFF.